Sequencing of this TCR beta chain was carried out in a study of T-cell reconstitution after alpha-beta-depleted transplantation in children. Points from the study as a whole: The study reportedly traced alpha-beta T cells about two months after transplant to several hundred expanded graft clones.

As it was prepared, the TCRbeta library received unique molecular identifiers. One entry per CDR3 protein results from TCRdb running MiXCR on the PCR reads. The sample comprises roughly 220,000 distinct CDR3 sequences, approximately 8% of which are singletons, and approximately 40% rests with the top ten. With respect to this clonotype: Antigen: not known.

Germline V gene sequence: CDR1 GTSNPN, CDR2 SVGIG (reference sequence). This CDR3 has 11 amino acids. Deletions cut 2 bases from V and 4 bases from J, with 4 bases between. This chain links TRBV30 with TRBJ2-3; D unclear. Sequences were derived from PBMCs, mostly from graft donor cells, sampled 360 days after TCRalphabeta/CD19-depleted stem cell transplant. This receptor was obtained from a male patient between 2 and 10 years old who had a stem cell transplant for acute myeloid leukemia, so the T cells may come from the graft donor. The CDR3 sequence is CAWSSSDTQYF. CDR3 in DNA: TGTGCCTGGAGTTCCTCAGATACGCAGTATTTT.